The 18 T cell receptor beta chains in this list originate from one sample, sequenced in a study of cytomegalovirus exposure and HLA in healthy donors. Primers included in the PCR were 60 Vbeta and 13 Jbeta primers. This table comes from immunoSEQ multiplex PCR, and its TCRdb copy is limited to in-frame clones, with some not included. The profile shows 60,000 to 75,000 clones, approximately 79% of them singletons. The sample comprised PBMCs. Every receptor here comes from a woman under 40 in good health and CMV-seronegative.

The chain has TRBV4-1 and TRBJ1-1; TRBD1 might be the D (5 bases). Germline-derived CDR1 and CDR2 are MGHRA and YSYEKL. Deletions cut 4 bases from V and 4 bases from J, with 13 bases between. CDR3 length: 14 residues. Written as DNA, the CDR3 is TGCGCCAGCAGCCCCTCGCCGGGGGGCACTGAAGCTTTCTTT. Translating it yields CASSPSPGGTEAFF.

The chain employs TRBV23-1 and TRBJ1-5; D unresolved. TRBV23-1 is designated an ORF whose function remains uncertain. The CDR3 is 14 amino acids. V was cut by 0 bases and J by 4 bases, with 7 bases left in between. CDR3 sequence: CASSQSRRNQPQHF. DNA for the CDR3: TGCGCCAGCAGTCAATCGCGGCGGAATCAGCCCCAGCATTTT.

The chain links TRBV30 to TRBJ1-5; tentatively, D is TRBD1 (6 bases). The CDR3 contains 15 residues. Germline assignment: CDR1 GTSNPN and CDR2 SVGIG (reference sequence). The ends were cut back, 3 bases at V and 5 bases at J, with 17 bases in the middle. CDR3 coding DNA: TGTGCCTGGAGCCTTACAGGGTCCGATTATCAGCCCCAGCATTTT. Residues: CAWSLTGSDYQPQHF.

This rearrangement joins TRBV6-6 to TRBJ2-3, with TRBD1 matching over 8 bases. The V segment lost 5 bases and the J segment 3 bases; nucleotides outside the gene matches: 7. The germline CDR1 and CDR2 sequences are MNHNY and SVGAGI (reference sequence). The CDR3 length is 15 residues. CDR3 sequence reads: CASSPPGQATDTQYF. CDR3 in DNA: TGTGCCAGCAGTCCCCCGGGACAGGCAACAGATACGCAGTATTTT.

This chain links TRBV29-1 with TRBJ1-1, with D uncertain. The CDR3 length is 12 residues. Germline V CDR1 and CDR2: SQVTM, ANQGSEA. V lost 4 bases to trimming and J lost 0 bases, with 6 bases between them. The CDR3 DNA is TGCAGCGTTGGGGAGTTGAACACTGAAGCTTTCTTT. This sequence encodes CSVGELNTEAFF.

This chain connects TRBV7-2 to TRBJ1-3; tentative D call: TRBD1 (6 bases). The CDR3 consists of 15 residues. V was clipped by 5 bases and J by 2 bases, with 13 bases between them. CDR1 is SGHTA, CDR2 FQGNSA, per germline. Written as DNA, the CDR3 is TGTGCCAGCAGCCCAACAGGGTCCACTGGAAACACCATATATTTT. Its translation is CASSPTGSTGNTIYF.

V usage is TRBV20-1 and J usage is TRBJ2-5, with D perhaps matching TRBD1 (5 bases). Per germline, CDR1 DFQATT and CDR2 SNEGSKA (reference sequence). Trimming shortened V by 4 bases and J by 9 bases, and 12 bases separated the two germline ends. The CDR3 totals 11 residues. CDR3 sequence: CSATHSTAQYF. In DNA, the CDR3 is TGCAGTGCTACCCATTCGACAGCCCAGTACTTC.

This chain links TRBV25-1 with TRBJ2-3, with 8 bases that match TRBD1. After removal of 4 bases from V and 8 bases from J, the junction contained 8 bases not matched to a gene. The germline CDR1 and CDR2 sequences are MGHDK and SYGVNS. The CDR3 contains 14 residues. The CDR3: CASSGQGAGGTQYF. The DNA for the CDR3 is TGTGCCAGCAGTGGTCAGGGGGCTGGCGGTACGCAGTATTTT. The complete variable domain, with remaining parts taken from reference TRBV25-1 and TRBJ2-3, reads EADIYQTPRYLVIGTGKKITLECSQTMGHDKMYWYQQDPGMELHLIHYSYGVNSTEKGDLSSESTVSRIRTEHFPLTLESARPSHTSQYLCASSGQGAGGTQYFGPGTRLTVL.

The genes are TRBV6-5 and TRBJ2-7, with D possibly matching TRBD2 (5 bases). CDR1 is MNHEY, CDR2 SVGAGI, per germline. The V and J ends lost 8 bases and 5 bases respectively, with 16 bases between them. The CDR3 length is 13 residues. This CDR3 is CASGPRGRDEQYF. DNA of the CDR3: TGTGCCAGCGGCCCCCGGGGAAGGGACGAGCAGTACTTC.

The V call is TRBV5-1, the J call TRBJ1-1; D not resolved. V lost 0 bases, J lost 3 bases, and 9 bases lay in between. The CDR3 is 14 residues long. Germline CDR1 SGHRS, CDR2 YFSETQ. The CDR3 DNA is TGCGCCAGCAGCTTGGAGTGGAGGGACACTGAAGCTTTCTTT. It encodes CASSLEWRDTEAFF.

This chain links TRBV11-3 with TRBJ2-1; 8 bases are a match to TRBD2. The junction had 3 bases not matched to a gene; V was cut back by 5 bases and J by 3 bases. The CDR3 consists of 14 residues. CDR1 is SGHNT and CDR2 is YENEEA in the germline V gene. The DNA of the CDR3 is TGTGCCAGCAGCCCCGGGACTAGCTACAATGAGCAGTTCTTC. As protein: CASSPGTSYNEQFF.

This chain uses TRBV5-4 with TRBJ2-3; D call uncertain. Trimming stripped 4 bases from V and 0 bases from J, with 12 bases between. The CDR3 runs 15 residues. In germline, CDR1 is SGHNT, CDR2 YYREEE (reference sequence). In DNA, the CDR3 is TGTGCCAGCAGCCCCGGTAGCCTCAGCACAGATACGCAGTATTTT. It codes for CASSPGSLSTDTQYF.

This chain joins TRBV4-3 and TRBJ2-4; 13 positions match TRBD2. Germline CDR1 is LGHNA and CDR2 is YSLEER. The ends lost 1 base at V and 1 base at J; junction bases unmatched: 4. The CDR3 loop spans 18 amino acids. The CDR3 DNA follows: TGCGCCAGCAGCCAAGTACTAGCGGGGGGGTTGGCCAAAAACATTCAGTACTTC. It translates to CASSQVLAGGLAKNIQYF.

The CDR3 coding sequence is TGTGCCAGCAGCGCCGACAGGAATAGCAATCAGCCCCAGCATTTT. Protein product: CASSADRNSNQPQHF. V usage is TRBV9 and J usage is TRBJ1-5; TRBD1 is a possible D gene (6 bases). V lost 3 bases to trimming and J lost 0 bases, with 10 bases between them. The CDR3 spans 15 residues. Germline V gene data show CDR1 as SGDLS and CDR2 as YYNGEE.

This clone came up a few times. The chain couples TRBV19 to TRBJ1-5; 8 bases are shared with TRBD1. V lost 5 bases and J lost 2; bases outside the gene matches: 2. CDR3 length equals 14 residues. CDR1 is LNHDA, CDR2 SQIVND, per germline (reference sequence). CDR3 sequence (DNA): TGTGCCAGTAGTCACAGGGGGGGCAATCAGCCCCAGCATTTT. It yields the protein CASSHRGGNQPQHF. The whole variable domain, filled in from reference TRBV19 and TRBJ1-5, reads DGGITQSPKYLFRKEGQNVTLSCEQNLNHDAMYWYRQDPGQGLRLIYYSQIVNDFQKGDIAEGYSVSREKKESFPLTVTSAQKNPTAFYLCASSHRGGNQPQHFGDGTRLSIL.

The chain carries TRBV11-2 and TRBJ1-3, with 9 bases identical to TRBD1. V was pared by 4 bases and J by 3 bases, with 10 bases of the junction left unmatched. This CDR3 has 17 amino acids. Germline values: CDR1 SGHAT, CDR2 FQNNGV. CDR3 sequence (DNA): TGTGCCAGCAGCTCCGTCAGAACAGGGGGCAATGGAAACACCATATATTTT. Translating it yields CASSSVRTGGNGNTIYF.

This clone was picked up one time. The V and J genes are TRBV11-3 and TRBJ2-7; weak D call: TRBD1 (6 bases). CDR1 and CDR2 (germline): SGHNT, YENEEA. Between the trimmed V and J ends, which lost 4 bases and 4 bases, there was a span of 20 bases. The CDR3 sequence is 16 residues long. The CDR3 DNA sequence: TGTGCCAGCAGCTCCCGGGACATAGCTTTGGGTTACGAGCAGTACGTC. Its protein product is CASSSRDIALGYEQYV.

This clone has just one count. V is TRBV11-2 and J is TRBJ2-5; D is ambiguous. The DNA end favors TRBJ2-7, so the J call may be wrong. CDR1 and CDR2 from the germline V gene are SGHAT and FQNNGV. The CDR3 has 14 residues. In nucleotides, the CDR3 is TGTGCCAGCAGCTTAGACCTGGTTCTCTACGAGCAGTACTTC. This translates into CASSLDLVLYEQYF.